The 14 T cell receptor beta chains below come from one sample, sequenced in a study of T cell repertoires in cytomegalovirus infection. Antigens of these TCRs are unknown. TCRdb analysed the reads with MiXCR anew, one entry per CDR3 protein. The profile covers fewer than 1,000,000 distinct CDR3 sequences, with roughly 30% appearing a single time and over 12% taken by the ten largest. This specimen was cultured CD8+ T cells from PBMCs, taken from culture after CMV antigen stimulation. These receptors were taken from a human donor in good health (CMV status not recorded). Some clones in this sample may be carry-over from other donors' samples.

This clonotype was observed a few times. This rearrangement joins TRBV28 to TRBJ2-3; D uncertain. The germline CDR1 and CDR2 sequences are MDHEN and SYDVKM. This CDR3 is built from 13 residues. V lost 2 bases and J 4 bases, leaving 7 bases between the germline ends. CDR3 DNA: TGTGCCAGCAGTTTACCAGTGGCAGATACGCAGTATTTT. It yields the protein CASSLPVADTQYF.

This chain connects TRBV6-5 to TRBJ2-5; the match to TRBD2 covers 15 bases. After removal of 10 bases from V and 5 bases from J, the junction contained 11 bases not matched to a gene. Looked up from germline, CDR1 is MNHEY and CDR2 is SVGAGI. This CDR3 region has 16 residues. CDR3 sequence: CATRDAGTSGGETQYF. CDR3 nucleotides: TGTGCCACTCGGGACGCTGGGACTAGCGGGGGGGAGACCCAGTACTTC.

This clonotype was found a few times. This chain links TRBV12-3 or TRBV12-4 with TRBJ1-2; D ambiguous. CDR3 length: 13 residues. V was clipped by 8 bases and J by 8 bases, with 18 bases between them. The CDR3 spells CASGEIGSEGYTF. Written as DNA, the CDR3 is TGTGCCAGCGGAGAGATTGGTAGTGAGGGCTACACCTTC.

CDR3 sequence: CASSFGWAEAFF. CDR3 DNA: TGTGCCAGCAGTTTTGGGTGGGCTGAAGCTTTCTTT. The gene calls are TRBV12-3 or TRBV12-4 and TRBJ1-1; D is undetermined. The CDR3 is 12 amino acids. With 3 bases removed from V and 6 bases from J, the gap between germline ends came to 8 bases.

This clonotype was observed a few times. The rearrangement links TRBV2 to TRBJ2-3, with 10 bases identical to TRBD1. Germline V gene data show CDR1 as SNHLY and CDR2 as FYNNEI. J was trimmed by 5 bases and V by 6 bases; bases with no gene match: 8. This CDR3 is built from 15 residues. CDR3 amino acids: CASRTLDRGLDTQYF. The DNA for the CDR3 is TGTGCCAGCAGGACCCTGGACAGGGGGTTAGATACGCAGTATTTT.

This clonotype occurred many times. V and J are TRBV7-2 and TRBJ1-1, with D tentatively TRBD1 (5 bases). This CDR3 spans 12 amino acids. Germline-derived CDR1 and CDR2 are SGHTA and FQGNSA. Deletions cut 5 bases from V and 10 bases from J, with 14 bases between. This CDR3 reads CASSPGPQGAFF. The DNA for the CDR3 is TGTGCCAGCAGCCCAGGTCCGCAGGGAGCTTTCTTT.

Many counts were recorded for this clonotype. The rearrangement uses TRBV7-6 and TRBJ1-4; a weak D match, TRBD1 (5 bases). The CDR3 is made up of 18 amino acids. Germline assignment: CDR1 SGHVS and CDR2 FNYEAQ. Deletions cut 5 bases from V and 10 bases from J, with 29 bases between. The DNA for the CDR3 is TGTGCCAGCAGCCCTAGAGGCGGGACGGAGATCCTCCTCGGAAAACTGTTTTTT. Protein product: CASSPRGGTEILLGKLFF.

V gene TRBV2 combines with J gene TRBJ2-7; 10 bases match TRBD1. The CDR3 is 13 amino acids. Losses at the gene ends were 6 bases for V and 9 bases for J; bases not matched to a gene: 8. CDR1 and CDR2 (germline): SNHLY, FYNNEI. The CDR3 loop is CASRGTGELGQYF. The DNA of the CDR3 is TGTGCCAGCAGGGGGACAGGGGAACTTGGGCAGTACTTC. The whole variable domain, filled in from reference TRBV2 and TRBJ2-7, reads EPEVTQTPSHQVTQMGQEVILRCVPISNHLYFYWYRQILGQKVEFLVSFYNNEISEKSEIFDDQFSVERPDGSNFTLKIRSTKLEDSAMYFCASRGTGELGQYFGPGTRLTVT.

This clonotype was seen a few times. The genes are TRBV5-8 and TRBJ1-5, with unresolved D. This CDR3 contains 15 residues. Germline V gene sequence: CDR1 SGHTS, CDR2 YDEGEE. V lost 1 base to trimming and J lost 6 bases, with 14 bases between them. This CDR3 is CASSLSLGFSQPQHF. The CDR3 DNA reads TGTGCCAGCAGCTTGTCATTGGGGTTTAGTCAGCCCCAGCATTTT.

Remarks on this clonotype: It may be a read error: a sequence one base away is much more abundant. This rearrangement joins TRBV7-2 to TRBJ2-5; 8 nucleotides line up with TRBD1. V lost 4 bases to trimming and J lost 5 bases; unmatched junction nucleotides: 12. The CDR3 spans 16 residues. CDR1 is SGHTA and CDR2 is FQGNSA in the germline V gene. CDR3 sequence: CASSSLDRQGYETQYF. The CDR3 bases are TGTGCCAGCAGCTCACTCGACAGACAGGGGTATGAGACCCAGTACTTC.

As for this clonotype: No conserved phenylalanine or tryptophan ends this CDR3, so it is likely a read error. The V gene is TRBV24-1, the J gene TRBJ2-3; D gene uncertain. The V end lost 6 bases, the J end lost 4 bases, and 4 bases lay between the germline ends. The CDR3 has 11 amino acids. CDR1 is KGHDR, CDR2 SFDVKD, per germline. CDR3 sequence (DNA): TGTGCCACCAGTCACGCAGATACGCAGTATATT. Amino acid sequence: CATSHADTQYI.

This clonotype turned up a few times. The rearrangement links TRBV12-3 or TRBV12-4 to TRBJ2-3; 10 bases line up with TRBD2. The CDR3 covers 15 residues. Unmatched junction bases numbered 9, after V lost 8 bases and J lost 4 bases. CDR3 residues: CASGSLAGVPDTQYF. CDR3 sequence (DNA): TGTGCCAGCGGCAGTCTAGCGGGGGTACCAGATACGCAGTATTTT.

This clonotype was found a few times. The chain employs TRBV4-3 and TRBJ1-2, with no clear D. The CDR3 runs 16 residues. Germline loops: CDR1 LGHNA, CDR2 YSLEER. Trimming took off 0 bases at V and 2 bases at J, with 13 bases between the two ends. CDR3 amino acids: CASSQDPVGQNYGYTF. The CDR3 nucleotides are TGCGCCAGCAGCCAAGATCCGGTAGGGCAGAACTATGGCTACACCTTC.

In its sample, this clonotype was seen a few times. J is TRBJ2-1 and V is TRBV6-6; 10 nucleotides match TRBD2. V lost 2 bases to trimming and J lost 4 bases; unmatched junction nucleotides: 5. CDR1 and CDR2 from the germline V gene are MNHNY and SVGAGI (reference sequence). CDR3 length: 16 amino acids. CDR3 loop: CASSYILAGEYNEQFF. CDR3 coding DNA: TGTGCCAGCAGTTACATCCTAGCGGGGGAGTACAATGAGCAGTTCTTC.